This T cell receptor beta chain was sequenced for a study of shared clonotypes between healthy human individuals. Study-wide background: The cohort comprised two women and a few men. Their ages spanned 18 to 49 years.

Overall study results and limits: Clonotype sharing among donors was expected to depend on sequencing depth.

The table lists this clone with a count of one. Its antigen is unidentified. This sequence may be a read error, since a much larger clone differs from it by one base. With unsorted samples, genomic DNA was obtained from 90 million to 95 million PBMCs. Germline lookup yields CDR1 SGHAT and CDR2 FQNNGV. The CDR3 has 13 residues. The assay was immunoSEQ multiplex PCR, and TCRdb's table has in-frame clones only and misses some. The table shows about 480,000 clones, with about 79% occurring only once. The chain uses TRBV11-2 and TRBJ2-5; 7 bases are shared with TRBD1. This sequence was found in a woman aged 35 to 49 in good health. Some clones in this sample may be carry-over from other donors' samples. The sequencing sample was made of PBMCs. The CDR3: CASSTTGAEAQYF. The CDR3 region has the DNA TGTGCCAGCAGCACCACAGGGGCAGAGGCCCAGTACTTC. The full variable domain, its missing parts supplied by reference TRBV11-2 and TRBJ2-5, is EAGVAQSPRYKIIEKRQSVAFWCNPISGHATLYWYQQILGQGPKLLIQFQNNGVVDDSQLPKDRFSAERLKGVDSTLKIQPAKLEDSAVYLCASSTTGAEAQYFGPGTRLLVL.